These 12 T cell receptor beta chains were all obtained from the same sample, sequenced in a study of blood T cell repertoires in COVID-19. Sequencing was performed with immunoSEQ multiplex PCR; in TCRdb, only in-frame clones are kept and a portion is missing. The sample yields 130,000 to 150,000 clones, roughly 90% seen once. The sequenced material came from PBMCs or T cells enriched from blood (not recorded which). The origin of the receptors is a woman aged 25 to 39 with acute COVID-19.

The chain recombines TRBV7-2 with TRBJ2-1; 7 nucleotides align to TRBD2. Germline loops: CDR1 SGHTA, CDR2 FQGNSA. CDR3 length: 16 amino acids. The V segment lost 1 base and the J segment 7 bases; nucleotides outside the gene matches: 10. The CDR3 protein is CASSLVGREVRNEQFF. The CDR3 nucleotides read TGTGCCAGCAGCTTAGTGGGGAGGGAGGTTCGGAATGAGCAGTTCTTC.

This clone appeared a single time. CDR3 in amino acids: CASSVFSATGELFF. CDR3 in DNA: TGTGCCAGCAGCGTATTTAGCGCCACCGGGGAGCTGTTTTTT. The gene calls are TRBV9 and TRBJ2-2; D is perhaps TRBD2 (5 bases). The CDR3 consists of 14 residues. Germline V gene data show CDR1 as SGDLS and CDR2 as YYNGEE. V was cut by 1 base and J by 4 bases, with 8 bases left in between.

This chain links TRBV14 with TRBJ1-3; D is perhaps TRBD1 (5 bases). V was shortened by 4 bases and J by 0 bases, with 10 bases between the two germline ends. Germline V gene lookup returns CDR1 SGHDN and CDR2 FVKESK. This CDR3 contains 15 residues. The CDR3 loop is CASSPRGYSGNTIYF. In nucleotides, the CDR3 is TGTGCCAGCAGCCCTCGGGGGTACTCTGGAAACACCATATATTTT. The full variable domain, rest sourced from reference TRBV14 and TRBJ1-3, is EAGVTQFPSHSVIEKGQTVTLRCDPISGHDNLYWYRRVMGKEIKFLLHFVKESKQDESGMPNNRFLAERTGGTYSTLKVQPAELEDSGVYFCASSPRGYSGNTIYFGEGSWLTVV.

The chain links TRBV28 to TRBJ1-5; a possible D gene is TRBD1 (5 bases). Germline V gene lookup returns CDR1 MDHEN and CDR2 SYDVKM. The CDR3 loop spans 15 amino acids. V lost 4 bases to trimming and J lost 1 base, with 11 bases between them. The CDR3 is CASSWTPGSNQPQHF. The CDR3 DNA sequence: TGTGCCAGCAGTTGGACACCCGGGAGCAATCAGCCCCAGCATTTT.

V gene TRBV6-5 combines with J gene TRBJ2-3; D may be TRBD2 (6 bases). The V and J ends lost 4 bases and 5 bases respectively, with 7 bases between them. Germline V lookup: CDR1 MNHEY, CDR2 SVGAGI. CDR3 length: 12 amino acids. This chain's CDR3 is CASSFGGDTQYF. DNA for the CDR3: TGTGCCAGCAGTTTCGGGGGAGATACGCAGTATTTT.

The chain is built from TRBV4-1 and TRBJ1-1; TRBD1 is a possible D gene (5 bases). Deletions cut 5 bases from V and 1 base from J, with 14 bases between. Germline lookup yields CDR1 MGHRA and CDR2 YSYEKL. The CDR3 consists of 15 residues. CDR3 DNA sequence: TGCGCCAGCAGCAACCAGGGCCACCGGAACACTGAAGCTTTCTTT. This encodes CASSNQGHRNTEAFF.

The chain recombines TRBV13 with TRBJ2-6; TRBD1 matches at 9 bases. This CDR3 region has 21 residues. Looked up from germline, CDR1 is PRHDT and CDR2 is FYEKMQ (reference sequence). J lost 3 bases, V lost 6 bases, and 21 bases had no gene match. The CDR3 here is CASRNTWGGDREIFGANVLTF. The CDR3 DNA sequence: TGTGCCAGCAGGAACACTTGGGGTGGGGACAGGGAAATTTTTGGGGCCAACGTCCTGACTTTC.

This clone has just one count. The chain links TRBV7-6 to TRBJ2-7, with D possibly being TRBD2 (7 bases). With 7 bases removed from V and 1 base from J, the gap between germline ends came to 20 bases. The CDR3 totals 16 residues. Per germline, CDR1 SGHVS and CDR2 FNYEAQ. The DNA for the CDR3 is TGTGCCAGCAACCCTGGGGGGGGCAGGGGTTCCTACGAGCAGTACTTC. Encoded protein: CASNPGGGRGSYEQYF. Drawing the rest from reference TRBV7-6 and TRBJ2-7, the complete variable domain is GAGVSQSPRYKVTKRGQDVALRCDPISGHVSLYWYRQALGQGPEFLTYFNYEAQQDKSGLPNDRFSAERPEGSISTLTIQRTEQRDSAMYRCASNPGGGRGSYEQYFGPGTRLTVT.

The V call is TRBV19, the J call TRBJ1-5; D is possibly TRBD1 (5 bases). The CDR3 consists of 13 residues. Trimming stripped 5 bases from V and 7 bases from J, with 12 bases between. CDR1 is LNHDA and CDR2 is SQIVND in the germline V gene (reference sequence). The CDR3 reads CASSRQGAQPQHF. The CDR3 DNA is TGTGCCAGTAGTCGGCAGGGTGCCCAGCCCCAGCATTTT.

This chain joins TRBV27 and TRBJ1-1; no clear D gene. V shed 4 bases and J shed 6 bases, with 12 bases lying between them. CDR3 length: 13 residues. From germline, CDR1 is MNHEY and CDR2 SMNVEV (reference sequence). CDR3 DNA: TGTGCCAGCAGTTCTTCCCAGGTGGCTGAAGCTTTCTTT. It translates to CASSSSQVAEAFF.

This sequence joins TRBV5-1 and TRBJ2-7; 12 bases match TRBD2. The CDR3 sequence is 15 residues long. Trimming at V came to 3 bases and at J to 6 bases, leaving 7 bases not matched to a gene. Germline values: CDR1 SGHRS, CDR2 YFSETQ. The CDR3 bases are TGCGCCAGCAGCTGGGGGACTAGCGGGTCAATCGAGCAGTACTTC. This gives the protein CASSWGTSGSIEQYF.

The gene calls are TRBV5-1 and TRBJ2-2; the match to TRBD2 covers 13 bases. Germline V gene sequence: CDR1 SGHRS, CDR2 YFSETQ. This CDR3 contains 16 residues. V lost 4 bases, J lost 5 bases, and 5 bases stayed unmatched. CDR3 residues: CASSLLAGGSTGELFF. In DNA form, the CDR3 reads TGCGCCAGCAGCCTACTAGCGGGAGGGAGTACCGGGGAGCTGTTTTTT.